The 7 T cell receptor beta chains below come from one sample, sequenced in a study of Graves' ophthalmopathy and Graves' hyperthyroidism. The study amplified TCR beta CDR3 regions using RNA transcripts. HTBI primers were used in a first-round RT-PCR, which preceded a second-round multiplex PCR. MiXCR was run by TCRdb on the multiplex PCR reads, yielding one entry per CDR3 protein. The sample consists of just over 600,000 distinct CDR3 sequences, 22% of them appearing once. The material sequenced was peripheral blood. These receptors were taken from a woman between 18 and 29 years old with stable Graves' hyperthyroidism. Some clones in this sample may be carry-over from other donors' samples.

This clonotype has only one observation. This chain links TRBV12-3 or TRBV12-4 with TRBJ1-4; D not certain. V was cut by 7 bases and J by 15 bases, with 15 bases left in between. The CDR3 sequence is 11 residues long. CDR3 DNA sequence: TGTGCCAGCAAGGGAAACATCGAGTTGTTTTTT. Translating gives CASKGNIELFF.

This clonotype showed up many times. The CDR3 reads CSAMTSGGSTDTQYF. The CDR3 region has the DNA TGCAGTGCTATGACTAGCGGGGGAAGCACAGATACGCAGTATTTT. This chain links TRBV20-1 with TRBJ2-3; TRBD2 agrees at 12 bases. Germline CDR1 is DFQATT and CDR2 is SNEGSKA (reference sequence). This CDR3 spans 15 amino acids. The junction had 2 bases not matched to a gene; V was cut back by 4 bases and J by 0 bases.

There are many counts of this clonotype. J is TRBJ2-7 and V is TRBV27; the match to TRBD2 covers 10 bases. V trimming: 1 base; J trimming: 2 bases; junction bases outside the gene matches: 2. The length of the CDR3 is 15 residues. The germline V gene has CDR1 MNHEY and CDR2 SMNVEV (reference sequence). The CDR3 spells CASSLWGLATYEQYF. For the CDR3, the DNA is TGTGCCAGCAGTTTATGGGGACTAGCGACCTACGAGCAGTACTTC.

This clonotype was seen many times. This chain links TRBV20-1 with TRBJ2-5; either TRBD1 or TRBD2 may fit D (5 bases each). Trimming removed 2 bases from V and 5 bases from J, with 9 bases in between. Germline loops: CDR1 DFQATT, CDR2 SNEGSKA (reference sequence). The CDR3 loop spans 12 amino acids. The CDR3 sequence: CSARLEGETQYF. CDR3 DNA: TGCAGTGCTAGACTAGAGGGGGAGACCCAGTACTTC.

This clonotype has at least ten counts. This chain uses TRBV12-3 or TRBV12-4 with TRBJ1-1, with D maybe TRBD1 (5 bases). The CDR3 contains 12 residues. V lost 8 bases and J lost 4, with 11 bases in between. This CDR3 is CASRLGPTEAFF. The DNA for the CDR3 is TGTGCCAGCCGTCTGGGACCCACTGAAGCTTTCTTT.

The chain uses TRBV20-1 and TRBJ2-7; TRBD2 matches 7 bases. The length of the CDR3 is 14 residues. The germline V gene encodes CDR1 DFQATT and CDR2 SNEGSKA (reference sequence). V was pared by 0 bases and J by 4 bases, with 6 bases of the junction left unmatched. Written as DNA, the CDR3 is TGCAGTGCTAGAGATCCGGGGGAGGGGTACGAGCAGTACTTC. Protein sequence: CSARDPGEGYEQYF.

This clonotype was counted ten times or more. This chain joins TRBV11-1 and TRBJ2-1, with TRBD2 matching over 8 bases. V shed 4 bases and J 2 bases; nucleotides not matched to a gene: 10. Germline CDR1 is SGHAT and CDR2 is FQDESV (reference sequence). The CDR3 extends over 17 amino acids. The CDR3 bases are TGTGCCAGCAGCTATAGCGGGGTAACAGGGACCTACAATGAGCAGTTCTTC. Translation gives CASSYSGVTGTYNEQFF.